The 26 T cell receptor beta chains below come from one sample, sequenced in a study of identical twins. TCRdb used MiXCR to reprocess the 5' RACE reads, holding one entry per CDR3 protein. In the table there are hundreds of thousands of distinct CDR3 sequences, 21% of which are singletons. The data were also submitted as part of a second study, on T cells expressing NK-cell markers.

Sequencing used PBMCs. These receptors were collected from a woman in her late teens or twenties in good health.

The rearrangement uses TRBV4-1 and TRBJ2-3, with D tentatively TRBD1 or TRBD2 (6 bases each). Trimming stripped 2 bases from V and 6 bases from J, with 18 bases between. The CDR3 loop spans 16 amino acids. Germline CDR1 MGHRA, CDR2 YSYEKL. This CDR3 is CASSQRRGALPDTQYF. As DNA, the CDR3 is TGCGCCAGCAGCCAAAGGAGGGGGGCGTTACCCGATACGCAGTATTTT.

The chain joins TRBV7-2 to TRBJ1-1; D is possibly TRBD1 (5 bases). This CDR3 is built from 15 residues. In germline, CDR1 is SGHTA, CDR2 FQGNSA. The V and J ends lost 5 bases and 1 base respectively, with 14 bases between them. The CDR3 is CASSTQGGRNTEAFF. For the CDR3, the DNA is TGTGCCAGCAGCACTCAGGGCGGAAGGAACACTGAAGCTTTCTTT.

This clonotype was seen only once. CDR3 loop: CASSLAKGGSTNTGELFF. The CDR3 DNA sequence: TGCGCCAGCAGCTTGGCCAAAGGGGGCTCCACGAACACCGGGGAGCTGTTTTTT. This sequence joins TRBV5-1 and TRBJ2-2, with TRBD1 matching 7 bases. CDR3 length equals 18 residues. With 0 bases clipped from V and 0 bases from J, the junction kept 8 bases outside the gene matches. Looked up from germline, CDR1 is SGHRS and CDR2 is YFSETQ.

The genes are TRBV6-1 and TRBJ2-3, with 8 bases identical to TRBD2. Germline V lookup: CDR1 MNHNS, CDR2 SASEGT. The CDR3 loop spans 16 amino acids. V was pared by 6 bases and J by 2 bases, with 10 bases of the junction left unmatched. The CDR3 loop reads CASSRDRGGITDTQYF. The DNA for the CDR3 is TGTGCCAGCAGCAGGGACCGGGGGGGTATCACAGATACGCAGTATTTT.

The genes are TRBV6-1 and TRBJ2-7, with D tentatively TRBD1 (6 bases). V lost 2 bases to trimming and J lost 3 bases, with 14 bases between them. This CDR3 has 15 residues. From germline, CDR1 is MNHNS and CDR2 SASEGT. CDR3 residues: CASSEWGQAYYEQYF. The CDR3 DNA reads TGTGCCAGCAGTGAATGGGGACAAGCCTACTACGAGCAGTACTTC.

Here the CDR3 reads CSVGRQLNTEAFF. The CDR3 coding sequence is TGCAGCGTTGGCCGACAGTTGAACACTGAAGCTTTCTTT. The V gene is TRBV29-1, the J gene TRBJ1-1; D may be TRBD1 (5 bases). This CDR3 comprises 13 residues. With 4 bases removed from V and 0 bases from J, the gap between germline ends came to 9 bases. CDR1 and CDR2 from the germline V gene are SQVTM and ANQGSEA.

This clonotype turned up a few times. This chain uses TRBV9 with TRBJ2-1; TRBD2 matches at 7 bases. Germline CDR1 SGDLS, CDR2 YYNGEE. Trimming cost V 1 base and J 4 bases; bases outside gene matches: 14. The CDR3 consists of 18 residues. CDR3 loop: CASSVLDPSGNSYNEQFF. CDR3 nucleotides: TGTGCCAGCAGCGTACTCGACCCGAGCGGGAATTCTTACAATGAGCAGTTCTTC. The variable domain in full, with the rest retrieved from reference TRBV9 and TRBJ2-1, is DSGVTQTPKHLITATGQRVTLRCSPRSGDLSVYWYQQSLDQGLQFLIQYYNGEERAKGNILERFSAQQFPDLHSELNLSSLELGDSALYFCASSVLDPSGNSYNEQFFGPGTRLTVL.

The V gene is TRBV12-3 or TRBV12-4, the J gene TRBJ1-1, with 8 positions matching TRBD1. The V gene end was trimmed by 3 bases and the J gene end by 2 bases; junction bases not matched to a gene: 5. The CDR3 length is 15 residues. The CDR3 region has the DNA TGTGCCAGCAGTTTCGCACAGGGGGTAAACACTGAAGCTTTCTTT. It specifies CASSFAQGVNTEAFF.

The rearrangement joins TRBV20-1 to TRBJ2-3; D is possibly TRBD1 or TRBD2 (5 bases each). The CDR3 runs to 14 residues. Germline values: CDR1 DFQATT, CDR2 SNEGSKA (reference sequence). V gave up 6 bases and J gave up 3 bases, with 16 bases separating them. In DNA, the CDR3 is TGCAGTGCCGAGGACCCTTGGGGGACAGATACGCAGTATTTT. Amino acid sequence: CSAEDPWGTDTQYF.

V gene TRBV7-2 combines with J gene TRBJ2-3; D is unclear. This CDR3 region has 14 residues. Germline CDR1 reads SGHTA; CDR2 reads FQGNSA. Trimming removed 1 base at V and 9 bases at J, with 14 bases between. In DNA form, the CDR3 reads TGTGCCAGCAGCTTAGTTGACGGTTACTGGACGCAGTATTTT. Residues: CASSLVDGYWTQYF.

This clonotype turned up a few times. The chain couples TRBV10-3 to TRBJ2-7; a possible D gene is TRBD2 (5 bases). CDR1 is ENHRY and CDR2 is SYGVKD in the germline V gene. The CDR3 loop spans 13 amino acids. V shed 6 bases and J shed 3 bases, with 12 bases lying between them. CDR3 protein: CAIRTEGFYEQYF. The CDR3 bases are TGTGCCATCAGAACCGAGGGATTCTACGAGCAGTACTTC.

This clonotype was seen a single time. The chain recombines TRBV7-3 with TRBJ2-1, with D perhaps TRBD2 (5 bases). The CDR3 runs to 14 residues. The germline V gene encodes CDR1 SGHTA and CDR2 FQGTGA. V lost 1 base, J lost 5 bases, and 9 bases lay in between. Here the CDR3 DNA reads TGTGCCAGCAGCTTAAACGGGGAGAACAATGAGCAGTTCTTC. It is translated as CASSLNGENNEQFF.

This clonotype came up a few times. The rearrangement joins TRBV6-5 to TRBJ1-5; D is undetermined. Germline V gene data show CDR1 as MNHEY and CDR2 as SVGAGI. The V and J ends lost 8 bases and 3 bases respectively, with 11 bases between them. CDR3 length: 13 amino acids. This chain's CDR3 is CASGLQYNQPQHF. Written as DNA, the CDR3 is TGTGCCAGCGGTTTACAGTACAATCAGCCCCAGCATTTT.

This chain uses TRBV29-1 with TRBJ2-5; D gene unclear. Germline values: CDR1 SQVTM, CDR2 ANQGSEA. The CDR3 totals 13 residues. V was shortened by 0 bases and J by 5 bases, with 10 bases between the two germline ends. In DNA, the CDR3 is TGCAGCGTTGAAGAAGACCCCAGCGAGACCCAGTACTTC. This codes for CSVEEDPSETQYF.

This clonotype has at least ten counts. V gene TRBV7-6 combines with J gene TRBJ1-3; D perhaps matches TRBD1 (6 bases). Trimming stripped 5 bases from V and 0 bases from J, with 20 bases between. This CDR3 is 18 amino acids long. Germline V gene data show CDR1 as SGHVS and CDR2 as FNYEAQ. For the CDR3, the DNA is TGTGCCAGCAGCGACATTACCAGGGGATCGGGCTCTGGAAACACCATATATTTT. Translation: CASSDITRGSGSGNTIYF.

This sequence joins TRBV15 and TRBJ1-1; D gene uncertain. The CDR3 has 14 residues. The germline V gene has CDR1 LNHNV and CDR2 YYDKDF (reference sequence). V was cut by 1 base and J by 0 bases, with 6 bases left in between. CDR3 in DNA: TGTGCCACCAGCAGAGCGGCGTTGAACACTGAAGCTTTCTTT. It is translated as CATSRAALNTEAFF.

This clonotype appeared a few times. J is TRBJ2-1 and V is TRBV9; tentatively, D is TRBD1 (5 bases). V was pared by 0 bases and J by 5 bases, with 12 bases between. Germline V gives CDR1 SGDLS, CDR2 YYNGEE. The CDR3 length is 15 residues. CDR3 sequence (DNA): TGTGCCAGCAGCGTAGCTAACAGGAACGACAATGAGCAGTTCTTC. It codes for CASSVANRNDNEQFF.

J is TRBJ1-1 and V is TRBV15; TRBD1 is a possible D gene (5 bases). CDR3 length equals 15 residues. The V gene's germline CDR1 is LNHNV and CDR2 YYDKDF (reference sequence). V was cut by 5 bases and J by 1 base, with 14 bases left in between. The DNA for the CDR3 is TGTGCCACCAGCGGGACTAGACAGAGGAACACTGAAGCTTTCTTT. Translation: CATSGTRQRNTEAFF.

This CDR3 is CASSAWTGDGYTF. CDR3 bases: TGTGCCAGCAGTGCCTGGACAGGGGATGGCTACACCTTC. This chain uses TRBV6-1 with TRBJ1-2; 9 bases are shared with TRBD1. CDR1 is MNHNS, CDR2 SASEGT, per germline. Losses at the gene ends were 4 bases for V and 6 bases for J; bases not matched to a gene: 3. The CDR3 loop spans 13 amino acids.

This clonotype occurred many times. The rearrangement joins TRBV20-1 to TRBJ2-7; D may be TRBD2 (5 bases). This CDR3 region has 14 residues. CDR1 and CDR2 from the germline V gene are DFQATT and SNEGSKA (reference sequence). Between the trimmed V and J ends, which lost 4 bases and 0 bases, there was a span of 13 bases. CDR3 loop: CSATPTSYSYEQYF. The DNA of the CDR3 is TGCAGTGCTACCCCTACTAGTTACTCCTACGAGCAGTACTTC.

The V gene is TRBV5-1, the J gene TRBJ2-3; 9 nucleotides agree with TRBD2. V lost 1 base, J lost 4 bases, and 7 bases stayed unmatched. The CDR3 runs 16 residues. Germline assignment: CDR1 SGHRS and CDR2 YFSETQ. The CDR3 coding sequence is TGCGCCAGCAGCTTGAGTATAGCGGGAGTAGCAGATACGCAGTATTTT. Its translation is CASSLSIAGVADTQYF. The entire variable domain, with the rest obtained from reference TRBV5-1 and TRBJ2-3, is as follows: KAGVTQTPRYLIKTRGQQVTLSCSPISGHRSVSWYQQTPGQGLQFLFEYFSETQRNKGNFPGRFSGRQFSNSRSEMNVSTLELGDSALYLCASSLSIAGVADTQYFGPGTRLTVL.

This clonotype has more than one count but fewer than ten. The chain couples TRBV20-1 to TRBJ1-4; possibly TRBD1 for D (6 bases). CDR1 and CDR2 (germline): DFQATT, SNEGSKA (reference sequence). CDR3 length equals 11 residues. V lost 8 bases and J lost 3, with 7 bases in between. In DNA, the CDR3 is TGCAGTTACAGGGCTAATGAAAAACTGTTTTTT. This codes for CSYRANEKLFF.

This clonotype was found many times. The rearrangement links TRBV4-3 to TRBJ2-2; D may be TRBD1 (6 bases). The germline V gene has CDR1 LGHNA and CDR2 YSLEER. V lost 1 base, J lost 4 bases, and 13 bases lay in between. The CDR3 is 16 amino acids. The DNA for the CDR3 is TGCGCCAGCAGCCAAGCGCCGGGACACAGCACCGGGGAGCTGTTTTTT. It encodes CASSQAPGHSTGELFF.

This clonotype was detected only a few times. The chain couples TRBV20-1 to TRBJ2-5, with a weak D call TRBD1 (6 bases). CDR3 length equals 13 residues. Trimming left V 5 bases short and J 1 base short, with 11 bases between. Per germline, CDR1 DFQATT and CDR2 SNEGSKA (reference sequence). The CDR3 DNA follows: TGCAGTGCTGGTACAGGGTTCCAAGAGACCCAGTACTTC. Translating gives CSAGTGFQETQYF.

This clonotype was seen a handful of times. This chain links TRBV5-1 with TRBJ2-5; the D gene is possibly TRBD2 (5 bases). V was clipped by 1 base and J by 5 bases, with 21 bases between them. The V gene's germline CDR1 is SGHRS and CDR2 YFSETQ. CDR3 size: 17 residues. The chain's CDR3 is CASSLPSSGKPLETQYF. The CDR3 DNA is TGCGCCAGCAGCTTGCCATCTTCCGGGAAACCACTGGAGACCCAGTACTTC.

This chain connects TRBV12-3 or TRBV12-4 to TRBJ2-1; perhaps TRBD2 as D (6 bases). The CDR3 length is 14 residues. The germline V and J ends were trimmed by 7 bases and 3 bases, with 13 bases remaining between them. The CDR3 loop reads CASTFAGLYNEQFF. CDR3 coding DNA: TGTGCCAGCACCTTTGCGGGACTCTACAATGAGCAGTTCTTC.